This TCR beta chain was captured by sequencing in a study of long-term antiretroviral therapy in people with HIV. Background on the study: A decade or so separates the oldest specimens from the later 2015 immediate-ART recommendation.

The CDR3 runs 14 residues. Trimming cost V 5 bases and J 5 bases, with 12 bases left between them. CDR1 and CDR2 (germline): SSHAT, FNYEAQ (reference sequence). Researchers ran immunoSEQ v3.0 at survey level. Generated by immunoSEQ multiplex PCR, the TCRdb table keeps only in-frame clones and is missing some. The profile shows 25,000 to 30,000 clones, 70% to 90% of them singletons. V and J are TRBV7-7 and TRBJ2-2; no reliable D call. This TCR was sampled from a man aged 35 to 55 with HIV. Sequenced here: unsorted PBMCs, sampled 3 years after starting antiretroviral therapy. In DNA form, the CDR3 reads TGTGCCAGCAGCCCGCTCTCCGAAACCGGGGAGCTGTTTTTT. Residues: CASSPLSETGELFF.